The 10 T cell receptor beta chains listed next were all sequenced from one sample in a study of blood T cell repertoires in COVID-19. Assay used: immunoSEQ multiplex PCR; TCRdb lists only in-frame clones, some missing. The sample consists of fewer than 250,000 clones, around nine tenths of them appearing once. Sequencing input: peripheral blood. All receptors derive from a man in his forties or fifties with acute or convalescent COVID-19.

The rearrangement links TRBV29-1 to TRBJ2-1; 7 bases fit TRBD1. The CDR3 spans 17 residues. Germline CDR1 reads SQVTM; CDR2 reads ANQGSEA. With V trimmed by 2 bases and J by 1 base, 11 bases remained unmatched. The CDR3 here is CSVEPPHTGDSYNEQFF. The DNA of the CDR3 is TGCAGCGTTGAACCCCCCCACACAGGGGATTCCTACAATGAGCAGTTCTTC.

This rearrangement joins TRBV9 to TRBJ1-1; D might be TRBD1 (5 bases). The CDR3 is made up of 15 amino acids. Trimming stripped 2 bases from V and 0 bases from J, with 11 bases between. Per germline, CDR1 SGDLS and CDR2 YYNGEE. CDR3 sequence: CASSVRQQMNTEAFF. CDR3 nucleotides: TGTGCCAGCAGCGTTAGACAGCAAATGAACACTGAAGCTTTCTTT.

This chain connects TRBV28 to TRBJ2-7, with D maybe TRBD1 (5 bases). Trimming pared 7 bases from V and 1 base from J, leaving 11 bases between. CDR1 is MDHEN and CDR2 is SYDVKM in the germline V gene. The CDR3 covers 13 residues. CDR3 amino acids: CASKFQGSYEQYF. CDR3 nucleotides: TGTGCCAGCAAGTTTCAGGGATCCTACGAGCAGTACTTC.

The V call is TRBV3-1 (or the pseudogene TRBV3-2), the J call TRBJ2-5; TRBD2 aligns across 11 bases. The CDR3 sequence is 17 residues long. Losses at the gene ends were 3 bases for V and 1 base for J; bases not matched to a gene: 7. Germline V lookup: CDR1 LGHDT, CDR2 YNNKEL (reference sequence). DNA for the CDR3: TGTGCCAGCAGCCATCTCTACCTAGCGGGGGGCCAAGAGACCCAGTACTTC. This translates into CASSHLYLAGGQETQYF.

This rearrangement joins TRBV27 to TRBJ1-2; no firm D call. The ends were cut back, 3 bases at V and 5 bases at J, with 10 bases in the middle. The CDR3 spans 13 residues. The germline gives CDR1 MNHEY, CDR2 SMNVEV (reference sequence). The CDR3 is CASSFYGRYGYTF. CDR3 coding DNA: TGTGCCAGCAGTTTTTATGGCAGATATGGCTACACCTTC.

The chain combines TRBV21-1 with TRBJ1-6. TRBV21-1 constitutes a pseudogene. The CDR3 spans 15 residues. This chain's CDR3 is CASSKSENYNSPLHF. In nucleotides, the CDR3 is TGTGCCAGCAGCAAAAGTGAGAACTATAATTCACCCCTCCACTTT.

The CDR3 region is CASSSSRGLAGEWVSEQYF. The CDR3 coding sequence is TGTGCCAGCAGCTCTTCAAGGGGACTAGCGGGAGAATGGGTGAGCGAGCAGTACTTC. The chain joins TRBV7-9 to TRBJ2-7, with 14 bases lining up with TRBD2. Germline V lookup: CDR1 SEHNR, CDR2 FQNEAQ (reference sequence). CDR3 length equals 19 residues. Trimming cost V 4 bases and J 6 bases; bases outside gene matches: 17.

This clone was seen only once. This CDR3 reads CATSDTGRRVSYTF. In DNA form, the CDR3 reads TGTGCCACCAGTGATACCGGGAGGCGGGTTAGCTACACCTTC. This rearrangement joins TRBV24-1 to TRBJ1-2; D is unresolved. The CDR3 is 14 amino acids. Trimming stripped 3 bases from V and 9 bases from J, with 16 bases between. From germline, CDR1 is KGHDR and CDR2 SFDVKD.

The rearrangement uses TRBV5-1 and TRBJ1-5, with TRBD1 matching 7 bases. V was pared by 4 bases and J by 5 bases, with 6 bases of the junction left unmatched. This CDR3 is built from 14 residues. Per germline, CDR1 SGHRS and CDR2 YFSETQ. CDR3 sequence: CASSETGDYQPQHF. CDR3 in DNA: TGCGCCAGCAGCGAAACAGGGGATTATCAGCCCCAGCATTTT.

The rearrangement uses TRBV20-1 and TRBJ2-1, with D possibly TRBD2 on 6 matching bases. The CDR3 has 14 residues. Trimming stripped 3 bases from V and 0 bases from J, with 9 bases between. Germline assignment: CDR1 DFQATT and CDR2 SNEGSKA (reference sequence). The chain's CDR3 is CSASPTSSYNEQFF. The CDR3 DNA sequence: TGCAGTGCTAGTCCGACTAGCTCCTACAATGAGCAGTTCTTC.